The next 26 T cell receptor beta chains were all read from a single sample in a study of monozygotic twins with inflammatory bowel disease. TCRdb re-called the 5' RACE reads; every CDR3 protein appears as one record, without DNA. Here the sample table reports 330,000 or so distinct CDR3 sequences. Sequencing used blood. The receptor source for this set is a human donor with ulcerative colitis or Crohn's disease, or a healthy co-twin of an affected twin (not recorded which).

This chain connects TRBV11-2 to TRBJ2-5. CDR1 is SGHAT and CDR2 is FQNNGV in the germline V gene. CDR3 size: 11 residues. CDR3 amino acids: CASSLVRTQYF.

The chain uses TRBV5-1 and TRBJ2-7; TCRdb indicates TRBD1, and absent DNA this call remains unverified. Germline CDR1 is SGHRS and CDR2 is YFSETQ. The CDR3 has 14 residues. CDR3 sequence reads: CASSLAEPGYEQYF.

The chain joins TRBV7-2 to TRBJ1-6; TCRdb selects TRBD1, and the lack of DNA leaves this call unchecked. The CDR3 runs 16 residues. Per germline, CDR1 SGHTA and CDR2 FQGNSA. Here the CDR3 reads CASSSFPGQGGSPLHF.

The CDR3 protein is CSAQGAGTGELFF. V is TRBV20-1 and J is TRBJ2-2; TCRdb outputs TRBD2, but without DNA this stays unchecked. The CDR3 is 13 residues long. Per germline, CDR1 DFQATT and CDR2 SNEGSKA (reference sequence).

The rearrangement joins TRBV5-1 to TRBJ2-3; TCRdb selects TRBD1, and the lack of DNA leaves this call unchecked. Germline CDR1 and CDR2: SGHRS and YFSETQ. There are 15 residues in the CDR3. The CDR3 protein is CASGRTGGASDTQYF.

The J gene is TRBJ2-2, the V gene TRBV28; TCRdb calls TRBD1, which cannot be checked without DNA. The V gene's germline CDR1 is MDHEN and CDR2 SYDVKM. The CDR3 sequence is 13 residues long. Here the CDR3 reads CASRETRDRELFF.

V and J are TRBV27 and TRBJ1-2; without DNA, the TCRdb call of TRBD1 cannot be checked. The CDR3 length is 15 residues. Germline V gene data show CDR1 as MNHEY and CDR2 as SMNVEV (reference sequence). CDR3 sequence reads: CASSLSRGLPYGYTF.

J is TRBJ1-5 and V is TRBV12-3 or TRBV12-4; the D call from TCRdb, TRBD1, cannot be confirmed without DNA. CDR3 length: 15 amino acids. The CDR3 loop is CASSYRAGSNQPQHF.

This rearrangement joins TRBV20-1 to TRBJ1-2; as DNA is missing, the TRBD1 call by TCRdb cannot be tested. CDR1 is DFQATT, CDR2 SNEGSKA, per germline (reference sequence). This CDR3 is built from 11 residues. CDR3 amino acids: CSGPGAHGYTF.

The J gene is TRBJ1-1, the V gene TRBV7-8; TCRdb outputs TRBD1, but without DNA this stays unchecked. The CDR3 consists of 14 residues. Germline V gene sequence: CDR1 SGHVS, CDR2 FQNEAQ. The CDR3 here is CASSLGREFTEAFF.

This rearrangement joins TRBV6-2 or TRBV6-3 to TRBJ2-5. Germline-derived CDR1 and CDR2 are MNHEY and SVGEGT. This CDR3 is built from 13 residues. The CDR3 protein is CASSLREKETQYF.

The gene calls are TRBV29-1 and TRBJ2-7; TCRdb's assignment of TRBD2 cannot be checked, as there is no DNA. Per germline, CDR1 SQVTM and CDR2 ANQGSEA. The CDR3 runs to 12 residues. CDR3 loop: CSVCDEGYEQYF.

The rearrangement uses TRBV7-2 and TRBJ2-7. CDR3 length: 15 amino acids. Germline CDR1 SGHTA, CDR2 FQGNSA. The CDR3 spells CASSLAWTFSYEQYF.

This chain connects TRBV6-5 to TRBJ1-2; TCRdb names TRBD1, which stays unverified in the absence of DNA. Germline loops: CDR1 MNHEY, CDR2 SVGAGI. This CDR3 is built from 17 residues. The CDR3 region is CASSYEARTGALDGYTF.

The rearrangement joins TRBV20-1 to TRBJ1-2. CDR1 and CDR2 (germline): DFQATT, SNEGSKA (reference sequence). This CDR3 is built from 13 residues. This CDR3 reads CSASDRVYYGYTF.

The chain uses TRBV18 and TRBJ2-1. This CDR3 has 11 residues. Germline V gene lookup returns CDR1 KGHSH and CDR2 LQKENI. This CDR3 is CASSPHNEQFF.

The rearrangement uses TRBV28 and TRBJ2-5; lacking DNA, the TRBD1 call made by TCRdb goes unchecked. Germline V CDR1 and CDR2: MDHEN, SYDVKM. This CDR3 is built from 15 residues. CDR3 loop: CASSSDRGLWRTQYF. The full variable domain, in which reference TRBV28 and TRBJ2-5 provide the parts outside the CDR3, is DVKVTQSSRYLVKRTGEKVFLECVQDMDHENMFWYRQDPGLGLRLIYFSYDVKMKEKGDIPEGYSVSREKKERFSLILESASTNQTSMYLCASSSDRGLWRTQYFGPGTRLLVL.

This chain connects TRBV9 to TRBJ2-3; TCRdb's assignment of TRBD1 cannot be checked, as there is no DNA. Germline CDR1 and CDR2: SGDLS and YYNGEE. The CDR3 has 16 amino acids. The CDR3 region is CASSVQGRGGADTQYF.

V is TRBV7-2 and J is TRBJ2-3; TCRdb's D call, TRBD1, is unchecked because there is no DNA. From germline, CDR1 is SGHTA and CDR2 FQGNSA. The CDR3 is 14 amino acids. CDR3: CASRRDRGTDTQYF.

The chain recombines TRBV4-3 with TRBJ2-3; without DNA, the TCRdb call of TRBD1 cannot be checked. There are 17 residues in the CDR3. From germline, CDR1 is LGHNA and CDR2 YSLEER. The CDR3 here is CASSHRKPGQDTDTQYF.

The rearrangement uses TRBV9 and TRBJ1-5. The CDR3 loop spans 15 amino acids. The germline CDR1 and CDR2 sequences are SGDLS and YYNGEE. The CDR3 loop reads CASSVGGRDWQPQHF.

This rearrangement joins TRBV20-1 to TRBJ1-5; TCRdb outputs TRBD1, but without DNA this stays unchecked. Germline V gene data show CDR1 as DFQATT and CDR2 as SNEGSKA (reference sequence). The CDR3 is 13 amino acids. The CDR3 region is CSARTGGDQPQHF.

V gene TRBV5-1 combines with J gene TRBJ2-7. The CDR3 totals 13 residues. CDR1 is SGHRS and CDR2 is YFSETQ in the germline V gene. CDR3 sequence: CASSWVPSYEQYF.

The CDR3: CSARTSGGWDIQYF. The chain joins TRBV20-1 to TRBJ2-4; TCRdb's assignment of TRBD2 cannot be checked, as there is no DNA. Germline V CDR1 and CDR2: DFQATT, SNEGSKA (reference sequence). CDR3 length: 14 residues.

V and J are TRBV5-1 and TRBJ2-3; with no DNA, the TCRdb D assignment of TRBD2 cannot be verified. This CDR3 has 15 residues. Germline V gene sequence: CDR1 SGHRS, CDR2 YFSETQ. The CDR3 protein is CASSGAGGFADTQYF.

V and J are TRBV20-1 and TRBJ1-2; the TCRdb D gene call, TRBD1, has no DNA to confirm it. In germline, CDR1 is DFQATT, CDR2 SNEGSKA (reference sequence). The CDR3 runs to 17 residues. CDR3 loop: CSARDWETGMIGYGYTF.